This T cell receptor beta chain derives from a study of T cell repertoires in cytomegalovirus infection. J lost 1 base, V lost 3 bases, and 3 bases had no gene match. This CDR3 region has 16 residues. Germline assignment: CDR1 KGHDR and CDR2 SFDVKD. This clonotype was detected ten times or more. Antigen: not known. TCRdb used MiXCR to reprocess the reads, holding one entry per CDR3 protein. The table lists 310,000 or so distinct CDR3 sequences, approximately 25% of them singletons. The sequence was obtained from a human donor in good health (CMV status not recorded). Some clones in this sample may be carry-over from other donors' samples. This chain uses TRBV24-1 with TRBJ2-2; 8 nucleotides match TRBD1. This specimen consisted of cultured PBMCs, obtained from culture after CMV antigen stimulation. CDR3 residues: CATSDTGTGNTGELFF. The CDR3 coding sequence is TGTGCCACCAGTGATACCGGGACAGGGAACACCGGGGAGCTGTTTTTT.